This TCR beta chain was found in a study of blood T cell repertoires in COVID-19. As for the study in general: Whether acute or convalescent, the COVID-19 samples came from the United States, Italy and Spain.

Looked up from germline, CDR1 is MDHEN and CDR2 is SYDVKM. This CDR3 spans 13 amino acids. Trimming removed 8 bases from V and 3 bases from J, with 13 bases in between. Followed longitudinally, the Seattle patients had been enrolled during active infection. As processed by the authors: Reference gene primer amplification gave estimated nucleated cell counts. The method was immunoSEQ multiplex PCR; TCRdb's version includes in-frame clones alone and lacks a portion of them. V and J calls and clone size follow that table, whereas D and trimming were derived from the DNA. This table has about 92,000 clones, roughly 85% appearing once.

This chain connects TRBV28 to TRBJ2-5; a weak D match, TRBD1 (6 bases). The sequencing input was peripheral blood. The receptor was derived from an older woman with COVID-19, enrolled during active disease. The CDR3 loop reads CASHRAGKETQYF. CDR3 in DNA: TGTGCCAGCCACAGGGCAGGGAAAGAGACCCAGTACTTC.